The 17 T cell receptor beta chains below were found in one sample sequenced in a study of CD8 T cells in Susac syndrome. RNA in amounts of about 0.45 to 1 ug was reverse transcribed with random hexamers. TCRdb re-analysed the immunoSEQ multiplex PCR reads in MiXCR, keeping a single row per CDR3 protein. The sample contains about 210,000 distinct CDR3 sequences, nearly 97% of which appear only once. Sequenced material: CD4+ T cells from PBMCs. These receptor sequences come from a human donor with multiple sclerosis.

The V and J genes are TRBV30 and TRBJ1-2; D is uncertain. The CDR3 length is 13 residues. Germline lookup yields CDR1 GTSNPN and CDR2 SVGIG (reference sequence). V was cut by 1 base and J by 0 bases, with 6 bases left in between. CDR3 amino acids: CAWSAGTNYGYTF. CDR3 coding DNA: TGTGCCTGGAGTGCGGGTACTAACTATGGCTACACCTTC.

The chain has TRBV7-8 and TRBJ1-4; D remains ambiguous. Germline CDR1 SGHVS, CDR2 FQNEAQ. This CDR3 spans 16 amino acids. The V gene lost 4 bases and the J gene lost 7 bases, with 19 bases spanning the gap. CDR3 DNA: TGTGCCAGCAGCTCCGGGCCTCTCCGCAGCGTTGAAAAACTGTTTTTT. Encoded protein: CASSSGPLRSVEKLFF.

The chain links TRBV7-8 to TRBJ2-3; 7 positions agree with TRBD1. This CDR3 has 16 amino acids. Germline CDR1 and CDR2: SGHVS and FQNEAQ. V lost 5 bases, J lost 0 bases, and 8 bases stayed unmatched. The CDR3 sequence: CASSLDGQASTDTQYF. In nucleotides, the CDR3 is TGTGCCAGCAGCCTGGATGGACAGGCAAGCACAGATACGCAGTATTTT.

The rearrangement joins TRBV3-1 to TRBJ2-7; possible D gene TRBD1, 5 bases. Germline-derived CDR1 and CDR2 are LGHDT and YNNKEL (reference sequence). CDR3 length equals 14 residues. V was clipped by 4 bases and J by 2 bases, with 12 bases between them. CDR3 loop: CASSRGTGTYEQYF. CDR3 coding DNA: TGTGCCAGCAGCCGGGGCACAGGAACCTACGAGCAGTACTTC.

The gene calls are TRBV3-1 and TRBJ2-3, with TRBD2 matching 11 bases. Germline CDR1 LGHDT, CDR2 YNNKEL (reference sequence). V trimming: 4 bases; J trimming: 9 bases; junction bases outside the gene matches: 12. This CDR3 contains 16 residues. CDR3 DNA sequence: TGTGCCAGCAGCCTACCGGGACTAGCGGCCGGTGGGACGCAGTATTTT. Its protein is CASSLPGLAAGGTQYF.

V and J are TRBV27 and TRBJ2-7, with 14 bases fitting TRBD2. Germline loops: CDR1 MNHEY, CDR2 SMNVEV (reference sequence). This CDR3 is 14 amino acids long. The J segment lost 10 bases and the V segment lost 4 bases, leaving 6 bases of the junction unmatched. The CDR3: CASSSIGTSGRQYF. CDR3 sequence (DNA): TGTGCCAGCAGTTCTATCGGGACTAGCGGGAGACAGTACTTC.

The chain uses TRBV12-3 or TRBV12-4 and TRBJ2-6; no reliable D call. The CDR3 consists of 16 residues. Trimming pared 5 bases from V and 1 base from J, leaving 12 bases between. CDR3 protein: CASSPLTSSGANVLTF. Written as DNA, the CDR3 is TGTGCCAGCAGTCCATTGACGAGTTCTGGGGCCAACGTCCTGACTTTC.

The V call is TRBV18, the J call TRBJ1-5, with a weak D call TRBD1 (5 bases). The V and J ends lost 4 bases and 9 bases respectively, with 13 bases between them. The CDR3 is 13 amino acids. Germline CDR1 KGHSH, CDR2 LQKENI. For the CDR3, the DNA is TGTGCCAGCTCACGCGACAGCTCGCGGCCCCAGCATTTT. This sequence encodes CASSRDSSRPQHF. Filled out from reference TRBV18 and TRBJ1-5, the complete variable domain reads NAGVMQNPRHLVRRRGQEARLRCSPMKGHSHVYWYRQLPEEGLKFMVYLQKENIIDESGMPKERFSAEFPKEGPSILRIQQVVRGDSAAYFCASSRDSSRPQHFGDGTRLSIL.

In nucleotides, the CDR3 is TGCAGTGCTACTGGTTCCTCCTATAATTCACCCCTCCACTTT. Translating it yields CSATGSSYNSPLHF. The J gene is TRBJ1-6, the V gene TRBV20-1; D is ambiguous. CDR3 length: 14 residues. V was pared by 4 bases and J by 0 bases, with 7 bases between. CDR1 and CDR2 (germline): DFQATT, SNEGSKA (reference sequence).

This clonotype came up a few times. The rearrangement joins TRBV12-3 or TRBV12-4 to TRBJ2-7; D ambiguous. CDR3 size: 11 residues. Trimming shortened V by 4 bases and J by 3 bases, and 4 bases separated the two germline ends. CDR3 residues: CASSSHYEQYF. For the CDR3, the DNA is TGTGCCAGCAGTTCCCACTACGAGCAGTACTTC.

The chain uses TRBV3-1 and TRBJ1-1; 7 bases are a match to TRBD1. V lost 4 bases to trimming and J lost 2 bases; unmatched junction nucleotides: 10. The CDR3 spans 16 residues. In germline, CDR1 is LGHDT, CDR2 YNNKEL (reference sequence). This CDR3 reads CASSRSTGMKNTEAFF. CDR3 nucleotides: TGTGCCAGCAGCCGTTCGACAGGGATGAAAAACACTGAAGCTTTCTTT. Full variable domain (remainder filled in from reference TRBV3-1 and TRBJ1-1): DTAVSQTPKYLVTQMGNDKSIKCEQNLGHDTMYWYKQDSKKFLKIMFSYNNKELIINETVPNRFSPKSPDKAHLNLHINSLELGDSAVYFCASSRSTGMKNTEAFFGQGTRLTVV.

This chain links TRBV7-2 with TRBJ2-3, with D perhaps TRBD1 (6 bases). Per germline, CDR1 SGHTA and CDR2 FQGNSA. The CDR3 has 14 amino acids. Trimming took off 5 bases at V and 4 bases at J, with 13 bases between the two ends. The CDR3 here is CASSPGPGADTQYF. The CDR3 coding sequence is TGTGCCAGCAGCCCAGGGCCAGGGGCAGATACGCAGTATTTT.

This chain links TRBV15 with TRBJ1-1; 7 bases line up with TRBD1. Germline loops: CDR1 LNHNV, CDR2 YYDKDF (reference sequence). J gave up 5 bases and V 8 bases, and 8 bases lay outside the gene matches. The CDR3 is made up of 13 amino acids. CDR3 residues: CATVRQGGTEAFF. In DNA form, the CDR3 reads TGTGCCACCGTGAGACAGGGTGGGACTGAAGCTTTCTTT.

This chain connects TRBV29-1 to TRBJ1-1, with D possibly being TRBD1 (6 bases). Germline assignment: CDR1 SQVTM and CDR2 ANQGSEA. Between the trimmed V and J ends, which lost 3 bases and 11 bases, there was a span of 22 bases. The CDR3 is 14 residues long. The CDR3 loop is CSVDLSGGLEGAFF. For the CDR3, the DNA is TGCAGCGTTGATTTATCTGGGGGCCTCGAGGGGGCTTTCTTT.

This rearrangement joins TRBV27 to TRBJ2-7, with D perhaps matching TRBD1 (5 bases). This CDR3 has 13 residues. With 3 bases removed from V and 6 bases from J, the gap between germline ends came to 12 bases. Looked up from germline, CDR1 is MNHEY and CDR2 is SMNVEV (reference sequence). The CDR3 region has the DNA TGTGCCAGCAGTTTTAGGGGAACGCCCGAGCAGTACTTC. It is translated as CASSFRGTPEQYF.

V gene TRBV7-9 combines with J gene TRBJ2-5; D is perhaps TRBD2 (5 bases). CDR1 SEHNR and CDR2 FQNEAQ come from the germline V gene (reference sequence). V was pared by 1 base and J by 1 base, with 13 bases between. CDR3 size: 16 residues. CDR3 sequence reads: CASSLGGRNAQETQYF. The CDR3 region has the DNA TGTGCCAGCAGCTTAGGAGGGCGAAACGCCCAAGAGACCCAGTACTTC.

The chain carries TRBV2 and TRBJ2-1; D unresolved. Per germline, CDR1 SNHLY and CDR2 FYNNEI. The CDR3 runs to 11 residues. The V gene lost 2 bases and the J gene lost 9 bases, with 5 bases spanning the gap. As DNA, the CDR3 is TGTGCCAGCAGTGAATTGGCTGAGCAGTTCTTC. It codes for CASSELAEQFF.